One and the same sample provided the 29 T cell receptor beta chains below, sequenced in a study of T cells in Graves' hyperthyroidism and ophthalmopathy. Amplification of TCR beta CDR3 regions was performed using RNA transcripts as template. HTBI primers were the set used in a first-round RT-PCR of the TCR CDR3. A single record per CDR3 protein comes from TCRdb applying MiXCR to the multiplex PCR reads. The table records around 600,000 distinct CDR3 sequences, about 14% of them present only once. Sequencing was carried out using blood. Receptor source: a woman aged 45-65 years with Graves' ophthalmopathy.

The chain uses TRBV3-1 and TRBJ2-1; no definite D call. In germline, CDR1 is LGHDT, CDR2 YNNKEL (reference sequence). There are 13 residues in the CDR3. Trimming took off 0 bases at V and 8 bases at J, with 8 bases between the two ends. CDR3 DNA sequence: TGTGCCAGCAGCCAAGAGAGTATGGATGAGCAGTTCTTC. Its protein product is CASSQESMDEQFF.

This clonotype was found many times. J is TRBJ2-7 and V is TRBV27, with TRBD2 matching 7 bases. The germline gives CDR1 MNHEY, CDR2 SMNVEV (reference sequence). V lost 4 bases to trimming and J lost 4 bases; unmatched junction nucleotides: 19. The CDR3 contains 18 residues. CDR3 sequence (DNA): TGTGCCAGCAGTTCCCGGCGGGAGATTATTGATAGGCGGTACGAGCAGTACTTC. Translating gives CASSSRREIIDRRYEQYF.

This rearrangement joins TRBV10-3 to TRBJ2-1, with unresolved D. The V gene lost 3 bases and the J gene lost 0 bases, with 6 bases spanning the gap. Germline V CDR1 and CDR2: ENHRY, SYGVKD. This CDR3 region has 14 residues. CDR3: CAISDLLSYNEQFF. CDR3 nucleotides: TGTGCCATCAGTGACTTGCTCTCCTACAATGAGCAGTTCTTC.

This clonotype showed up many times. This chain joins TRBV5-1 and TRBJ2-1, with 11 bases lining up with TRBD2. In germline, CDR1 is SGHRS, CDR2 YFSETQ. The CDR3 spans 16 residues. The V gene end was trimmed by 3 bases and the J gene end by 3 bases; junction bases not matched to a gene: 5. The CDR3: CASSSSGLADYNEQFF. In DNA form, the CDR3 reads TGCGCCAGCAGCTCCTCGGGACTAGCGGACTACAATGAGCAGTTCTTC.

This clonotype was counted a few times. The chain is built from TRBV20-1 and TRBJ1-5, with D possibly being TRBD1 (6 bases). Germline V CDR1 and CDR2: DFQATT, SNEGSKA (reference sequence). This CDR3 is built from 18 residues. V was clipped by 0 bases and J by 9 bases, with 27 bases between them. CDR3 amino acids: CSARDNFGGAAQFRPQHF. In DNA form, the CDR3 reads TGCAGTGCTAGAGATAACTTTGGGGGGGCCGCTCAATTTCGGCCCCAGCATTTT.

The chain recombines TRBV10-3 with TRBJ1-5; D is unclear. The length of the CDR3 is 16 residues. V lost 0 bases and J 0 bases, leaving 9 bases between the germline ends. CDR1 and CDR2 from the germline V gene are ENHRY and SYGVKD. CDR3 in DNA: TGTGCCATCAGTGAGTCAAGGGTGAATAGCAATCAGCCCCAGCATTTT. Translated, it gives CAISESRVNSNQPQHF.

This clonotype has at least ten counts. The chain links TRBV7-9 to TRBJ2-1, with a tentative D call TRBD2 (5 bases). Trimming left V 5 bases short and J 8 bases short, with 22 bases between. The length of the CDR3 is 16 residues. CDR1 SEHNR and CDR2 FQNEAQ come from the germline V gene (reference sequence). The CDR3 is CASSRYGAAEFDEQFF. DNA of the CDR3: TGTGCCAGCAGCCGGTACGGAGCGGCGGAATTCGATGAGCAGTTCTTC.

This clonotype was recorded a few times. J is TRBJ1-2 and V is TRBV7-9, with 8 bases fitting TRBD1. This CDR3 spans 15 amino acids. Germline CDR1 and CDR2: SEHNR and FQNEAQ (reference sequence). V was pared by 4 bases and J by 5 bases, with 9 bases of the junction left unmatched. As DNA, the CDR3 is TGTGCCAGCAGCTCACGACAGGGGCTCGGGTATGGCTACACCTTC. This encodes CASSSRQGLGYGYTF. Based on the CDR3 plus reference TRBV7-9 and TRBJ1-2, the full variable domain is DTGVSQNPRHKITKRGQNVTFRCDPISEHNRLYWYRQTLGQGPEFLTYFQNEAQLEKSRLLSDRFSAERPKGSFSTLEIQRTEQGDSAMYLCASSSRQGLGYGYTFGSGTRLTVV.

This clonotype was observed a handful of times. The CDR3 here is CASSLDFTPSTGELFF. Here the CDR3 DNA reads TGTGCCAGCAGCTTGGACTTTACGCCTAGCACCGGGGAGCTGTTTTTT. V gene TRBV5-5 combines with J gene TRBJ2-2; D gene ambiguous. Germline V gives CDR1 SGHKS, CDR2 YYEKEE (reference sequence). CDR3 length: 16 residues. V lost 0 bases to trimming and J lost 4 bases, with 13 bases between them.

This clonotype was recorded at least ten times. The chain combines TRBV7-9 with TRBJ2-5; D remains ambiguous. The germline CDR1 and CDR2 sequences are SEHNR and FQNEAQ (reference sequence). V lost 7 bases and J 1 base, leaving 7 bases between the germline ends. The CDR3 is 12 residues long. CDR3 loop: CASTPAQETQYF. CDR3 DNA sequence: TGTGCCAGCACGCCAGCCCAAGAGACCCAGTACTTC.

Ten or more counts support this clonotype. The rearrangement uses TRBV2 and TRBJ2-7; 9 bases map to TRBD1. The CDR3 has 13 amino acids. V lost 6 bases and J lost 6; bases outside the gene matches: 6. Germline V gives CDR1 SNHLY, CDR2 FYNNEI. The CDR3 DNA reads TGTGCCAGCAGGAAGACAGGGGGAGGCGAGCAGTACTTC. Translation: CASRKTGGGEQYF.

This chain connects TRBV5-8 to TRBJ1-1; 7 nucleotides match TRBD1. The germline CDR1 and CDR2 sequences are SGHTS and YDEGEE. The CDR3 has 14 amino acids. The V and J ends lost 1 base and 7 bases, in that order; junction bases with no gene match: 7. The CDR3 nucleotides read TGTGCCAGCAGCTTGCCCTCGACAGGGATTGAAGCTTTCTTT. It specifies CASSLPSTGIEAFF.

This clonotype was seen at least ten times. V is TRBV30 and J is TRBJ1-4; the D is unclear. V was pared by 4 bases and J by 4 bases, with 7 bases between. Looked up from germline, CDR1 is GTSNPN and CDR2 is SVGIG (reference sequence). The CDR3 is 12 residues long. The CDR3: CAWTGLNEKLFF. The CDR3 DNA sequence: TGTGCCTGGACAGGACTTAATGAAAAACTGTTTTTT.

The sample holds a few counts of this clonotype. The V gene is TRBV4-1, the J gene TRBJ1-2, with unresolved D. V lost 2 bases and J 7 bases, leaving 11 bases between the germline ends. Germline V gene lookup returns CDR1 MGHRA and CDR2 YSYEKL. This CDR3 has 13 residues. The CDR3 region is CASSQSVQRGYTF. Here the CDR3 DNA reads TGCGCCAGCAGCCAAAGCGTTCAGCGTGGCTACACCTTC.

This clonotype was found a few times. The gene calls are TRBV19 and TRBJ2-7; 7 bases map to TRBD1. The CDR3 sequence is 16 residues long. Germline CDR1 LNHDA, CDR2 SQIVND (reference sequence). V lost 5 bases to trimming and J lost 2 bases; unmatched junction nucleotides: 12. In DNA form, the CDR3 reads TGTGCCAGTAGTGCCACCGCACGGGACAGTGCCTACGAGCAGTACTTC. Amino acids: CASSATARDSAYEQYF.

This clonotype came up many times. The V call is TRBV2, the J call TRBJ1-5; TRBD1 matches 7 bases. This CDR3 is 15 amino acids long. Germline CDR1 SNHLY, CDR2 FYNNEI. Trimming cost V 4 bases and J 0 bases; bases outside gene matches: 3. DNA for the CDR3: TGTGCCAGCAGTGTAGGGGGCTATAGCAATCAGCCCCAGCATTTT. It yields the protein CASSVGGYSNQPQHF.

This clonotype was observed at least ten times. The rearrangement joins TRBV6-2 or TRBV6-3 to TRBJ2-1, with 7 bases lining up with TRBD1. After removal of 7 bases from V and 7 bases from J, the junction contained 7 bases not matched to a gene. Germline values: CDR1 MNHEY, CDR2 SVGEGT. CDR3 length equals 13 residues. The CDR3 is CASTEQGMNEQFF. In nucleotides, the CDR3 is TGTGCCAGCACCGAACAGGGGATGAATGAGCAGTTCTTC.

There are many counts of this clonotype. The chain recombines TRBV11-2 with TRBJ2-1; D gene unclear. CDR1 SGHAT and CDR2 FQNNGV come from the germline V gene. Trimming removed 4 bases at V and 0 bases at J, with 22 bases between. The length of the CDR3 is 19 residues. CDR3 in amino acids: CASSSTLERATRSYNEQFF. The CDR3 DNA sequence: TGTGCCAGCAGCTCCACCCTAGAACGGGCCACCCGCTCCTACAATGAGCAGTTCTTC.

There are a few counts of this clonotype. With a much larger clone just one base away, this may be a read error. The CDR3 region has the DNA TGTGCCAGCAGTTCACGGGAGGGGACTGGAGCTTTCTTT. This codes for CASSSREGTGAFF. The chain joins TRBV12-3 or TRBV12-4 to TRBJ1-1, with D maybe TRBD1 (5 bases). The length of the CDR3 is 13 residues.

On this clonotype: Mismatch with germline at one junction end may stem from a read error. This sequence joins TRBV7-8 and TRBJ2-3, with D perhaps TRBD2 (6 bases). Germline V gene data show CDR1 as SGHVS and CDR2 as FQNEAQ. This CDR3 spans 16 amino acids. CDR3 amino acids: CASSRNSGLSTDTQYF. As DNA, the CDR3 is TGCGCCAGCAGCCGAAATAGCGGACTAAGCACAGATACGCAGTATTTT.

This clonotype was counted many times. The rearrangement joins TRBV3-1 to TRBJ2-7; 7 bases agree with TRBD1. CDR1 is LGHDT and CDR2 is YNNKEL in the germline V gene (reference sequence). CDR3 length equals 16 residues. The junction had 10 bases not matched to a gene; V was cut back by 3 bases and J by 2 bases. The CDR3 is CASSHPRQGRAYEQYF. The DNA of the CDR3 is TGTGCCAGCAGCCACCCCCGACAGGGAAGGGCCTACGAGCAGTACTTC.

In its sample, this clonotype was seen many times. The chain recombines TRBV20-1 with TRBJ2-3, with D possibly TRBD2 on 5 matching bases. This CDR3 is built from 13 residues. The V end was cut by 6 bases, the J end by 2 bases, with 12 bases between. CDR1 and CDR2 from the germline V gene are DFQATT and SNEGSKA (reference sequence). Here the CDR3 DNA reads TGCAGTGCGCTGTACCGGGACACAGATACGCAGTATTTT. It specifies CSALYRDTDTQYF.

This clonotype was observed at least ten times. V usage is TRBV27 and J usage is TRBJ1-2; tentatively, D is TRBD1 (6 bases). Trimming took 2 bases from V and 5 from J, leaving 12 bases between them. CDR3 size: 14 residues. Germline V gene lookup returns CDR1 MNHEY and CDR2 SMNVEV (reference sequence). CDR3 amino acids: CASSLAAGVYGYTF. The CDR3 DNA sequence: TGTGCCAGCAGTTTAGCGGCAGGGGTTTATGGCTACACCTTC.

J is TRBJ1-1 and V is TRBV19; no clear D gene. Germline CDR1 reads LNHDA; CDR2 reads SQIVND (reference sequence). V lost 5 bases and J lost 4, with 20 bases in between. The CDR3 spans 16 residues. The CDR3 loop reads CASSGQARVRVTEAFF. The CDR3 nucleotides are TGTGCCAGTAGTGGCCAGGCCCGTGTGAGGGTCACTGAAGCTTTCTTT.

The rearrangement uses TRBV7-9 and TRBJ1-1; 11 bases line up with TRBD1. V was clipped by 5 bases and J by 2 bases; unmatched bases: 10. This CDR3 spans 17 amino acids. Germline V gene data show CDR1 as SEHNR and CDR2 as FQNEAQ (reference sequence). CDR3: CASSGGTGGTENTEAFF. In DNA, the CDR3 is TGTGCCAGCAGCGGAGGGACAGGGGGGACAGAAAACACTGAAGCTTTCTTT.

V gene TRBV19 combines with J gene TRBJ1-2; weak D call: TRBD1 (6 bases). Germline CDR1 is LNHDA and CDR2 is SQIVND (reference sequence). The CDR3 loop spans 13 amino acids. Between the trimmed V and J ends, which lost 7 bases and 6 bases, there was a span of 15 bases. CDR3 sequence: CASNYREGDGYTF. The CDR3 DNA reads as TGTGCCAGTAACTACAGGGAGGGGGATGGCTACACCTTC. The variable domain in full, completed from reference TRBV19 and TRBJ1-2, reads DGGITQSPKYLFRKEGQNVTLSCEQNLNHDAMYWYRQDPGQGLRLIYYSQIVNDFQKGDIAEGYSVSREKKESFPLTVTSAQKNPTAFYLCASNYREGDGYTFGSGTRLTVV.

This clonotype was counted many times. This chain uses TRBV18 with TRBJ2-5; tentatively, D is TRBD2 (6 bases). The germline gives CDR1 KGHSH, CDR2 LQKENI. Trimming removed 4 bases at V and 1 base at J, with 7 bases between. The CDR3 is 13 amino acids. This CDR3 is CASSRGIQETQYF. Here the CDR3 DNA reads TGTGCCAGCTCACGCGGGATCCAAGAGACCCAGTACTTC. Full variable domain (rest looked up from reference TRBV18 and TRBJ2-5): NAGVMQNPRHLVRRRGQEARLRCSPMKGHSHVYWYRQLPEEGLKFMVYLQKENIIDESGMPKERFSAEFPKEGPSILRIQQVVRGDSAAYFCASSRGIQETQYFGPGTRLLVL.

This clonotype was detected many times. This rearrangement joins TRBV18 to TRBJ1-2, with 8 bases fitting TRBD1. From germline, CDR1 is KGHSH and CDR2 LQKENI. This CDR3 has 13 residues. With V trimmed by 3 bases and J by 6 bases, 3 bases remained unmatched. Here the CDR3 reads CASSPRTGNGYTF. DNA of the CDR3: TGTGCCAGCTCACCGAGGACAGGGAATGGCTACACCTTC.

This clonotype was counted ten times or more. The chain joins TRBV12-3 or TRBV12-4 to TRBJ2-1, with 9 bases that match TRBD1. V lost 7 bases to trimming and J lost 4 bases; unmatched junction nucleotides: 5. This CDR3 is 14 amino acids long. CDR3: CASIRDRVYNEQFF. The CDR3 DNA reads as TGTGCCAGCATCCGGGACAGGGTTTACAATGAGCAGTTCTTC.